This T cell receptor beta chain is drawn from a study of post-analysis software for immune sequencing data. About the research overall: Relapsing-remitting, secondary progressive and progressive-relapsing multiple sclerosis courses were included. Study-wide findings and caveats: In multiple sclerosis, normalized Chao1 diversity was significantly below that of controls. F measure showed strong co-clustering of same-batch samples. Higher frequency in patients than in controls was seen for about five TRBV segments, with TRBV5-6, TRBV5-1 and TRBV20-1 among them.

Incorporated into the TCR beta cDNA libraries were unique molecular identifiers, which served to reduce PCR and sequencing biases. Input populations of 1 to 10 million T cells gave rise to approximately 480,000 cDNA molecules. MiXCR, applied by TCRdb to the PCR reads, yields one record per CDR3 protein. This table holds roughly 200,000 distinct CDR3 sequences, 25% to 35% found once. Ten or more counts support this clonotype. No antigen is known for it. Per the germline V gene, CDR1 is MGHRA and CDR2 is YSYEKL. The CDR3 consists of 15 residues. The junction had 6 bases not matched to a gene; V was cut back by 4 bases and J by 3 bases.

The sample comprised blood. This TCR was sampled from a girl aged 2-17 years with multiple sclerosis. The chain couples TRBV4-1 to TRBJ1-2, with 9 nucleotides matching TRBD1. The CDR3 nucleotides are TGCGCCAGCAGCCCGGGACAGGGCCTGGACTATGGCTACACCTTC. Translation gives CASSPGQGLDYGYTF.